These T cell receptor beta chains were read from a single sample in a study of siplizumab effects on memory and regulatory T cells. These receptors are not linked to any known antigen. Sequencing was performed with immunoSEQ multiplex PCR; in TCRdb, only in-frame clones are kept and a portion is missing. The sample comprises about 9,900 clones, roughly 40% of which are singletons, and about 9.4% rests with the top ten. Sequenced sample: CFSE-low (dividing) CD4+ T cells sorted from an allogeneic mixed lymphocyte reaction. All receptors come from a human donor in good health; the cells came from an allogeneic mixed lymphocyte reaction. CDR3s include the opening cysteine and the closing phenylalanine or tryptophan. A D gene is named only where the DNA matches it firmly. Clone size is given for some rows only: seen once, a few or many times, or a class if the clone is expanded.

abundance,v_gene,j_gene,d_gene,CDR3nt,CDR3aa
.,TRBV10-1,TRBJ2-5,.,TGCGCCAGCAGTGCCGGGCCACGGGGGACCCAGTACTTC,CASSAGPRGTQYF
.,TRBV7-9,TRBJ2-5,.,TGTGCCAGCAGCCGTAGTCGGTTATACAAAGAGACCCAGTACTTC,CASSRSRLYKETQYF
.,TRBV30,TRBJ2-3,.,TGTGCCTGGAGTGTACTAGTCTCAGATACGCAGTATTTT,CAWSVLVSDTQYF
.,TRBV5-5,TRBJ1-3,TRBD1,TGTGCCAGCAGTTCGGGACAGATCTCTGGAAACACCATATATTTT,CASSSGQISGNTIYF
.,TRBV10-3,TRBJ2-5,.,TGTGCCATCAGTGCCCAGGAAGGAGAGACCCAGTACTTC,CAISAQEGETQYF
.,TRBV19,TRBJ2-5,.,TGTGCCAGTAGTAGAGGGAACCAAGAGACCCAGTACTTC,CASSRGNQETQYF
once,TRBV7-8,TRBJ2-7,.,TGTGCCAGCAGCTTCCGGACCGCATCCTACGAGCAGTACTTC,CASSFRTASYEQYF
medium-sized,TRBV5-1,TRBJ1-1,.,TGCGCCAGCAGCGGACCCCGGGACGGATACACTGAAGCTTTCTTT,CASSGPRDGYTEAFF
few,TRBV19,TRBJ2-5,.,TGTGCCAGTAGTATCATGGAGGGGACTGAGACCCAGTACTTC,CASSIMEGTETQYF
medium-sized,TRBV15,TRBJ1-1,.,TGTGCCACCTGCTTGGGGGGGGCGAACACTGAAGCTTTCTTT,CATCLGGANTEAFF
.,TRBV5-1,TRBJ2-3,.,TGCGCCAGCAGAAGGACTAGCACAGATACGCAGTATTTT,CASRRTSTDTQYF
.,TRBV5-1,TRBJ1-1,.,TGCGCCAGCAGCTTGGACGTAACGGGAGGGATGAACACTGAAGCTTTCTTT,CASSLDVTGGMNTEAFF
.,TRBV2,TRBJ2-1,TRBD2,TGTGCCAGCACCAGACTAGCGGGAGCCCACACCAATGAGCAGTTCTTC,CASTRLAGAHTNEQFF
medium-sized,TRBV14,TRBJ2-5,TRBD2,TGTGCCAGCAGCCAAATTAACAGCGGGAGGATCGAGACCCAGTACTTC,CASSQINSGRIETQYF
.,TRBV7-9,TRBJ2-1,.,TGTGCCAGCAGCCTGGACACTTACAATGAGCAGTTCTTC,CASSLDTYNEQFF
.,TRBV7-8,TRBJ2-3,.,TGTGCCAGCAGCCACCCCAAAGGACAAGGGGGGACAGATACGCAGTATTTT,CASSHPKGQGGTDTQYF
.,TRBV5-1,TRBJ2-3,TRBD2,TGCGCCAGCAGCCGGGGACTAGCGGGAGTGGGCACAGATACGCAGTATTTT,CASSRGLAGVGTDTQYF
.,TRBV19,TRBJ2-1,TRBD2,TGTGCCACCAGACCACGAGGATTGACTAGCGGGAGGGGAGGACCTAGGCAGTTCTTC,CATRPRGLTSGRGGPRQFF
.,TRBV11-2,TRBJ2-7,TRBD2,TGTGCCAGCAGCTTAGGTAGCGGGATCTACGAGCAGTACTTC,CASSLGSGIYEQYF
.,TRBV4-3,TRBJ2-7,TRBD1,TGCGCCAGCAGCCCTGGACAGGGCGTCTTGAACGAGCAGTACTTC,CASSPGQGVLNEQYF
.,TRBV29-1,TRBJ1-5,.,TGCAGCGTTGGGGGTGGGGCGATGGGCAATCAGCCCCAGCATTTT,CSVGGGAMGNQPQHF
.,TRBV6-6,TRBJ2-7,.,TGTGCCAGCAGTTACCAGAGCCTAGCTCGCTACGAGCAGTACTTC,CASSYQSLARYEQYF
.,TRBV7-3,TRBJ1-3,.,TGTGCCAGCAGCTTAACTGACGGAAACACCATATATTTT,CASSLTDGNTIYF
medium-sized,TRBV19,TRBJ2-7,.,TGTGCCAGTACCGTCGGCAGGGGTCGCTCCTACGAGCAGTACTTC,CASTVGRGRSYEQYF
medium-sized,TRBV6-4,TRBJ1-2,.,TGTGCCAGCAGTCGGGCCTACGGCGACTATGGCTACACCTTC,CASSRAYGDYGYTF
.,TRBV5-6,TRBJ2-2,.,TGTGCCAGCAGCTTCGAGACTCAAAGCCCGAACACCGGGGAGCTGTTTTTT,CASSFETQSPNTGELFF
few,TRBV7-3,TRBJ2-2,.,TGTGCCAGCAGCTTAAGGTCGGCTTTGGGGGTCCCCGGGGAGCTGTTTTTT,CASSLRSALGVPGELFF
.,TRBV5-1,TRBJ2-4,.,TGCGCCAGCAGCTTGGCAGGGCTTCAAAACATTCAGTACTTC,CASSLAGLQNIQYF
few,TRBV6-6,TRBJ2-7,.,TGTGCCAGCCACCTAACGCGGGGTGGCTCCACCTACGAGCAGTACTTC,CASHLTRGGSTYEQYF
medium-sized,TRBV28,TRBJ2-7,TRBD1,TGTGCCAGCAGTTTAGTAGGGGGCCGTTACGAGCAGTACTTC,CASSLVGGRYEQYF
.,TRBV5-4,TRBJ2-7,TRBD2,TGCGCCAGCAGCCAAACTAGCGGCAGCTACGAGCAGTACTTC,CASSQTSGSYEQYF